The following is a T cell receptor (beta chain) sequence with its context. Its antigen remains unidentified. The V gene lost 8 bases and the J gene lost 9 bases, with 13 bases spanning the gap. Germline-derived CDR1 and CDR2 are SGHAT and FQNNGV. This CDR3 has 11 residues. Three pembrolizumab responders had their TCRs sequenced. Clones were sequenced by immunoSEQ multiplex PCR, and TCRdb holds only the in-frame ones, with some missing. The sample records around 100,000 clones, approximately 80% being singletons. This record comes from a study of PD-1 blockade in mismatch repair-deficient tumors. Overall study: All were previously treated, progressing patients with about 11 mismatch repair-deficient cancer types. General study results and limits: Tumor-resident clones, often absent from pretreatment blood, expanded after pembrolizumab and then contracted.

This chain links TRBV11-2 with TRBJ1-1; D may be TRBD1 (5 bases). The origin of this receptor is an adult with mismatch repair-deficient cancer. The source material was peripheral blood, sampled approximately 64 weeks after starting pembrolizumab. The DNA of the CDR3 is TGTGCCAGCCGCAATAGGGACCAAGCTTTCTTT. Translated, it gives CASRNRDQAFF.